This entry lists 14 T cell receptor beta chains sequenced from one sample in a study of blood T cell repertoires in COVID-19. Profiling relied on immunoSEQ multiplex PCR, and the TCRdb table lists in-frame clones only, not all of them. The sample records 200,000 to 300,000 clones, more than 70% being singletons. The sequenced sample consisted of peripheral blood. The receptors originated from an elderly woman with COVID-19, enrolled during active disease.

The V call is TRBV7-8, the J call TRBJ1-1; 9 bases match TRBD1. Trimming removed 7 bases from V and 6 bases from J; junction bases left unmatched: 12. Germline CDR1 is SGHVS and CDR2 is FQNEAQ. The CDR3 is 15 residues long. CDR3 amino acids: CASTIMTGGGPEAFF. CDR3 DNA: TGTGCCAGCACCATTATGACAGGGGGAGGCCCTGAAGCTTTCTTT.

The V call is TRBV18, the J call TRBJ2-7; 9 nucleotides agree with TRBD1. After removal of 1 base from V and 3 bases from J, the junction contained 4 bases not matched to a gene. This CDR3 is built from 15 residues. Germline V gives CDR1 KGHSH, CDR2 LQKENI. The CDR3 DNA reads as TGTGCCAGCTCACCACAAGGGACAGGGAACTACGAGCAGTACGTC. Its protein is CASSPQGTGNYEQYV.

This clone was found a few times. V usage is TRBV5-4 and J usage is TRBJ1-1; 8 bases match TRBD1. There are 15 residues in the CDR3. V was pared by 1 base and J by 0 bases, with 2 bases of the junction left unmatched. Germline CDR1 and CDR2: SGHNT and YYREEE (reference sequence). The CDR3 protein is CASSLTDRVNTEAFF. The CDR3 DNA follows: TGTGCCAGCAGCTTGACGGACAGGGTGAACACTGAAGCTTTCTTT.

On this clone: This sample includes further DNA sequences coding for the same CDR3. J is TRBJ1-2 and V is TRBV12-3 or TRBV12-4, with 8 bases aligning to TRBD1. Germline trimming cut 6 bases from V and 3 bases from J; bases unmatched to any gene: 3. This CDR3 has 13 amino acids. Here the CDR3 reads CASSRGQDYGYTF. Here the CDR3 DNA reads TGTGCCAGCAGCCGGGGACAGGACTATGGCTACACCTTC.

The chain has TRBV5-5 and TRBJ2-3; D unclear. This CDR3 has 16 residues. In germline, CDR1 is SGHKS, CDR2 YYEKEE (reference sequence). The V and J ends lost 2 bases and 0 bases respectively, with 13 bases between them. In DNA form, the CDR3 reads TGTGCCAGCAGCTTACCTTCGACTGCTAGCACAGATACGCAGTATTTT. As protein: CASSLPSTASTDTQYF. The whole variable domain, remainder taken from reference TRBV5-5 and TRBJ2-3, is DAGVTQSPTHLIKTRGQQVTLRCSPISGHKSVSWYQQVLGQGPQFIFQYYEKEERGRGNFPDRFSARQFPNYSSELNVNALLLGDSALYLCASSLPSTASTDTQYFGPGTRLTVL.

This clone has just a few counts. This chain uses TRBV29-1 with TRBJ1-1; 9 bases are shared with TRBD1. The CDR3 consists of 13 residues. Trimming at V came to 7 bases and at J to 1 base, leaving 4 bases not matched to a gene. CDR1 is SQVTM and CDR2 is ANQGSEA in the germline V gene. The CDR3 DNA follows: TGCAGCGCCCTGACAGGGGGGAACACTGAAGCTTTCTTT. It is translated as CSALTGGNTEAFF.

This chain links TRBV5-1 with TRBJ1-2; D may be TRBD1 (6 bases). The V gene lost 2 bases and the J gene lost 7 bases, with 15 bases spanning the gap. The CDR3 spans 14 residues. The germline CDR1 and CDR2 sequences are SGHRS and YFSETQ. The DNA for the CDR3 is TGCGCCAGCAGCTTAATGTGGACAGAGAGTGGCTACACCTTC. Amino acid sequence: CASSLMWTESGYTF. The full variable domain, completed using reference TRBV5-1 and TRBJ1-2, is KAGVTQTPRYLIKTRGQQVTLSCSPISGHRSVSWYQQTPGQGLQFLFEYFSETQRNKGNFPGRFSGRQFSNSRSEMNVSTLELGDSALYLCASSLMWTESGYTFGSGTRLTVV.

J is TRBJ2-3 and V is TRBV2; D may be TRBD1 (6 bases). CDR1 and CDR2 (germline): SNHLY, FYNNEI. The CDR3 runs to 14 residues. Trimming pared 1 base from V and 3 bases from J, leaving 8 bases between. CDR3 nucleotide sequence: TGTGCCAGCAGTGAAGACAGGGTTACAGATACGCAGTATTTT. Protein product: CASSEDRVTDTQYF.

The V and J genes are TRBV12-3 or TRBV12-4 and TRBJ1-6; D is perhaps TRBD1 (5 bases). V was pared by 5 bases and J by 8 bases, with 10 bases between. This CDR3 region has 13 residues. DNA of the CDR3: TGTGCCAGCAGTATCCAGGGTTATTCACCCCTCCACTTT. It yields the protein CASSIQGYSPLHF.

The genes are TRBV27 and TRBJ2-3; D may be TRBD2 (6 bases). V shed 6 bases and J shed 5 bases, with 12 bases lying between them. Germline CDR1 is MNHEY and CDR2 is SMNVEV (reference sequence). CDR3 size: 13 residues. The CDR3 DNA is TGTGCCAGCAGAGTAGCGGCGGGAGATACGCAGTATTTT. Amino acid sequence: CASRVAAGDTQYF.

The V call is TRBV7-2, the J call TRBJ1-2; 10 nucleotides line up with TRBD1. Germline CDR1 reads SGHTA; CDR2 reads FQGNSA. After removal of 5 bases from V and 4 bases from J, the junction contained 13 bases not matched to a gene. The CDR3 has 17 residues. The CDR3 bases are TGTGCCAGCAGCCCGGACCATGGGACAGGGGTAGGCTATGGCTACACCTTC. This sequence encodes CASSPDHGTGVGYGYTF.

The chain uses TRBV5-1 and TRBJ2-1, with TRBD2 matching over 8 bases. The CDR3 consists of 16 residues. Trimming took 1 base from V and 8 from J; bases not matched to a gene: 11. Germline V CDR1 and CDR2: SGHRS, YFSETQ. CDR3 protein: CASSLMVGGDVHEQFF. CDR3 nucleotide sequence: TGCGCCAGCAGCTTGATGGTCGGGGGGGATGTCCATGAGCAGTTCTTC.

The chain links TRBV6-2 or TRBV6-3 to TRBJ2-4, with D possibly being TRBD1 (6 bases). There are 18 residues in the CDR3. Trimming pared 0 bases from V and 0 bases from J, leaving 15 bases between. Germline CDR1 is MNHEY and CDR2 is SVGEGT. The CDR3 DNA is TGTGCCAGCAGTTACTCGGACAGAACAGGGATAGCCAAAAACATTCAGTACTTC. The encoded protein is CASSYSDRTGIAKNIQYF.

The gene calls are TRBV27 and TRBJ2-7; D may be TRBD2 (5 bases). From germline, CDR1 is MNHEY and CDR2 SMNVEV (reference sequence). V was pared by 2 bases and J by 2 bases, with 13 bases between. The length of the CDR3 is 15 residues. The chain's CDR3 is CASSLAPGKAYEQYF. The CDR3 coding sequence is TGTGCCAGCAGTTTAGCACCCGGGAAAGCCTACGAGCAGTACTTC.